What follows is one T cell receptor (beta chain) and its context. Original handling: Estimation of nucleated cell counts was performed using reference gene primer amplification. The protocol was immunoSEQ multiplex PCR, while the TCRdb copy is restricted to in-frame clones and leaves out a portion. The V and J calls and the clone size are those of that table, but D and trimming were determined from the DNA. This sample has 150,000 to 200,000 clones, with about 86% found just once. From germline, CDR1 is MNHNS and CDR2 SASEGT. With 2 bases removed from V and 4 bases from J, the gap between germline ends came to 8 bases. There are 13 residues in the CDR3. This record comes from a study of blood T cell repertoires in COVID-19. As for the study in general: Acute and convalescent COVID-19 specimens originated in the United States, Italy and Spain. PBMCs, B-cell-depleted T cells, or T cells provided the cDNA or gDNA that made up the material.

The chain has TRBV6-1 and TRBJ2-5, with D possibly matching TRBD1 (5 bases). What was sequenced was peripheral blood. The clonotype comes from a woman older than 75 with acute or convalescent COVID-19. CDR3 sequence: CASSETGIETQYF. In nucleotides, the CDR3 is TGTGCCAGCAGTGAAACAGGAATAGAGACCCAGTACTTC.